Listed below are T cell receptor beta chains from one sample, sequenced in a study of blood T cell repertoires in COVID-19. Produced via immunoSEQ multiplex PCR; TCRdb's table is partial and in-frame only. Of 110,000 to 150,000 clones in the sample, approximately 80% were seen once. Sample: PBMCs or T cells enriched from blood (not recorded which). The receptors were sampled from a woman aged 45-60 years who had recovered from COVID-19. Each CDR3 is given with its conserved first and last residue. Each record gives: V gene, J gene, D gene, clone size, CDR3 protein, CDR3 DNA. D genes are given only for firm matches. Clone size is stated in some rows and not others, as once, few, many or a class when expanded.

v_call: TRBV28; j_call: TRBJ1-5; d_call: -; clone_size: few; cdr3_aa: CASSLIAGGSNQPQHF; cdr3_nt: TGTGCCAGCAGTTTAATAGCCGGCGGGAGCAATCAGCCCCAGCATTTT
v_call: TRBV20-1; j_call: TRBJ1-1; d_call: TRBD1; clone_size: once; cdr3_aa: CSASTGEEVTEAFF; cdr3_nt: TGCAGTGCTAGTACAGGGGAGGAGGTCACTGAAGCTTTCTTT
v_call: TRBV19; j_call: TRBJ2-1; d_call: TRBD2; clone_size: few; cdr3_aa: CASSPRLAGAPGEQFF; cdr3_nt: TGTGCCAGTAGTCCAAGACTAGCGGGGGCCCCGGGTGAGCAGTTCTTC
v_call: TRBV5-1; j_call: TRBJ1-2; d_call: TRBD1; clone_size: -; cdr3_aa: CASSLGDRDNYGYTF; cdr3_nt: TGCGCCAGCAGCTTGGGAGACAGGGACAACTATGGCTACACCTTC
v_call: TRBV27; j_call: TRBJ1-2; d_call: TRBD1; clone_size: -; cdr3_aa: CASSLGRGQGEHRNYGYTF; cdr3_nt: TGTGCCAGCAGTTTGGGACGTGGACAGGGGGAACACCGGAACTATGGCTACACCTTC
v_call: TRBV3-1/TRBV3-2; j_call: TRBJ1-4; d_call: -; clone_size: -; cdr3_aa: CASSQDRAGPFGKLFF; cdr3_nt: TGTGCCAGCAGCCAAGATCGGGCGGGGCCTTTTGGAAAACTGTTTTTT
v_call: TRBV5-6; j_call: TRBJ1-1; d_call: -; clone_size: -; cdr3_aa: CASSSITGPMNTEAFF; cdr3_nt: TGTGCCAGCAGCTCAATTACAGGGCCCATGAACACTGAAGCTTTCTTT
v_call: TRBV19; j_call: TRBJ2-2; d_call: TRBD1; clone_size: -; cdr3_aa: CASSTQGARDTGELFF; cdr3_nt: TGTGCCAGTAGTACCCAGGGGGCGCGGGACACCGGGGAGCTGTTTTTT
v_call: TRBV11-2; j_call: TRBJ2-5; d_call: TRBD2; clone_size: -; cdr3_aa: CASSFGTSGGRETQYF; cdr3_nt: TGTGCCAGCAGCTTCGGGACTAGCGGGGGGAGGGAGACCCAGTACTTC
v_call: TRBV19; j_call: TRBJ2-7; d_call: TRBD1; clone_size: -; cdr3_aa: CASSRTGSAYEQYF; cdr3_nt: TGTGCCAGTAGTAGGACAGGGAGCGCCTACGAGCAGTACTTC
v_call: TRBV11-3; j_call: TRBJ1-1; d_call: TRBD1; clone_size: few; cdr3_aa: CASSLERDSEAFF; cdr3_nt: TGTGCCAGCAGCTTAGAAAGGGACAGTGAAGCTTTCTTT
v_call: TRBV2; j_call: TRBJ2-5; d_call: -; clone_size: -; cdr3_aa: CARTEQETQYF; cdr3_nt: TGTGCCAGGACAGAACAAGAGACCCAGTACTTC
v_call: TRBV5-4; j_call: TRBJ2-7; d_call: TRBD2; clone_size: once; cdr3_aa: CASSRAGAGGYEQYF; cdr3_nt: TGTGCCAGCAGCCGGGCGGGAGCGGGGGGTTACGAGCAGTACTTC
v_call: TRBV19; j_call: TRBJ2-7; d_call: -; clone_size: few; cdr3_aa: CASGSRGHEQYF; cdr3_nt: TGTGCCAGTGGAAGCAGGGGTCACGAGCAGTACTTC
v_call: TRBV10-3; j_call: TRBJ2-7; d_call: TRBD2; clone_size: -; cdr3_aa: CAIRSGDEQYF; cdr3_nt: TGTGCCATCAGGAGCGGGGACGAGCAGTACTTC
v_call: TRBV14; j_call: TRBJ2-1; d_call: TRBD1; clone_size: -; cdr3_aa: CASSFRGLEDEQFF; cdr3_nt: TGTGCCAGCAGCTTCAGGGGGCTGGAAGATGAGCAGTTCTTC
v_call: TRBV3-1/TRBV3-2; j_call: TRBJ2-3; d_call: -; clone_size: -; cdr3_aa: CASSQVAAGTDTQYF; cdr3_nt: TGTGCCAGCAGCCAAGTAGCGGCTGGCACAGATACGCAGTATTTT
v_call: TRBV18; j_call: TRBJ1-6; d_call: -; clone_size: -; cdr3_aa: CASSKESSYNSPLHF; cdr3_nt: TGTGCCAGCTCAAAGGAGAGCTCCTATAATTCACCCCTCCACTTT
v_call: TRBV20-1; j_call: TRBJ1-1; d_call: -; clone_size: -; cdr3_aa: CSAESGAVAFF; cdr3_nt: TGCAGTGCTGAATCAGGGGCAGTAGCTTTCTTT
v_call: TRBV18; j_call: TRBJ2-1; d_call: TRBD2; clone_size: -; cdr3_aa: CASSPPGSSGGAYEQFF; cdr3_nt: TGTGCCAGCTCACCACCTGGATCCAGCGGGGGGGCCTATGAGCAGTTCTTC
v_call: TRBV5-1; j_call: TRBJ1-2; d_call: TRBD1; clone_size: -; cdr3_aa: CASQQGPANYGYTF; cdr3_nt: TGCGCCAGCCAACAGGGGCCAGCTAACTATGGCTACACCTTC
v_call: TRBV3-1/TRBV3-2; j_call: TRBJ1-1; d_call: -; clone_size: -; cdr3_aa: CASSQGVNSMNTEAFF; cdr3_nt: TGTGCCAGCAGCCAAGGCGTAAACAGCATGAACACTGAAGCTTTCTTT
v_call: TRBV25-1; j_call: TRBJ2-3; d_call: -; clone_size: -; cdr3_aa: CASSLDTQYF; cdr3_nt: TGTGCCAGCAGTCTGGATACGCAGTATTTT
v_call: TRBV3-1/TRBV3-2; j_call: TRBJ1-5; d_call: -; clone_size: -; cdr3_aa: CASSPSGAALTQHF; cdr3_nt: TGTGCCAGCAGCCCCTCAGGGGCCGCTCTCACCCAGCATTTT
v_call: TRBV2; j_call: TRBJ2-5; d_call: TRBD2; clone_size: -; cdr3_aa: CASSSTSLETQYF; cdr3_nt: TGTGCCAGCAGCTCGACTAGCCTAGAGACCCAGTACTTC
v_call: TRBV28; j_call: TRBJ1-1; d_call: -; clone_size: -; cdr3_aa: CASRTQGPNTEAFF; cdr3_nt: TGTGCCAGCAGGACACAGGGTCCGAACACTGAAGCTTTCTTT
v_call: TRBV6-6; j_call: TRBJ2-2; d_call: TRBD2; clone_size: few; cdr3_aa: CASSPRPGLAGSLNTGELFF; cdr3_nt: TGTGCCAGCAGTCCCAGACCGGGACTAGCGGGTTCTCTAAACACCGGGGAGCTGTTTTTT
v_call: TRBV11-1; j_call: TRBJ1-4; d_call: -; clone_size: -; cdr3_aa: CASSLVSAGVEKLFF; cdr3_nt: TGTGCCAGCAGCCTCGTCTCGGCAGGGGTGGAAAAACTGTTTTTT
v_call: TRBV5-1; j_call: TRBJ1-1; d_call: TRBD1; clone_size: -; cdr3_aa: CASTTGGWGTTEAFF; cdr3_nt: TGCGCCAGCACAACAGGGGGCTGGGGGACCACTGAAGCTTTCTTT
v_call: TRBV6-4; j_call: TRBJ2-2; d_call: -; clone_size: -; cdr3_aa: CASSDGYTGELFF; cdr3_nt: TGTGCCAGCAGTGACGGCTACACCGGGGAGCTGTTTTTT
v_call: TRBV10-3; j_call: TRBJ1-1; d_call: -; clone_size: -; cdr3_aa: CAITAGDTEAFF; cdr3_nt: TGTGCCATCACGGCAGGGGACACTGAAGCTTTCTTT
v_call: TRBV6-1; j_call: TRBJ1-4; d_call: -; clone_size: -; cdr3_aa: CASSELNEKLFF; cdr3_nt: TGTGCCAGCAGTGAATTAAATGAAAAACTGTTTTTT
v_call: TRBV28; j_call: TRBJ1-1; d_call: -; clone_size: -; cdr3_aa: CASSSQGFSTFF; cdr3_nt: TGTGCCAGCAGTTCTCAGGGTTTTAGTACTTTCTTT
v_call: TRBV24-1; j_call: TRBJ2-1; d_call: TRBD2; clone_size: -; cdr3_aa: CATMSSSGGPNEQFF; cdr3_nt: TGTGCCACCATGTCCTCGTCGGGGGGGCCCAATGAGCAGTTCTTC
v_call: TRBV2; j_call: TRBJ1-1; d_call: -; clone_size: few; cdr3_aa: CAGRQANTEAFF; cdr3_nt: TGTGCCGGACGACAGGCGAACACTGAAGCTTTCTTT
v_call: TRBV6-4; j_call: TRBJ2-2; d_call: -; clone_size: -; cdr3_aa: CASSALQGHGDTGELFF; cdr3_nt: TGTGCCAGCAGTGCCCTCCAGGGCCATGGGGACACCGGGGAGCTGTTTTTT
v_call: TRBV3-1/TRBV3-2; j_call: TRBJ2-2; d_call: TRBD2; clone_size: -; cdr3_aa: CASSQDSIAGEINTGELFF; cdr3_nt: TGTGCCAGCAGCCAAGATTCGATTGCGGGGGAGATTAACACCGGGGAGCTGTTTTTT
v_call: TRBV5-6; j_call: TRBJ1-1; d_call: TRBD1; clone_size: -; cdr3_aa: CASSLLQGGKRDAEAFF; cdr3_nt: TGTGCCAGCAGCTTATTACAGGGGGGTAAGAGGGACGCTGAAGCTTTCTTT
v_call: TRBV5-1; j_call: TRBJ1-2; d_call: -; clone_size: -; cdr3_aa: CASSPGTDYVYGYTF; cdr3_nt: TGCGCCAGCAGCCCGGGCACAGACTACGTCTATGGCTACACCTTC
v_call: TRBV24-1; j_call: TRBJ1-5; d_call: -; clone_size: -; cdr3_aa: CATSDFGQPQHF; cdr3_nt: TGTGCCACCAGTGATTTCGGGCAGCCCCAGCATTTT
v_call: TRBV6-5; j_call: TRBJ1-6; d_call: -; clone_size: once; cdr3_aa: CASSTLSMLNSPLHF; cdr3_nt: TGTGCCAGCAGTACACTATCTATGCTGAATTCACCCCTCCACTTT
v_call: TRBV6-1; j_call: TRBJ1-5; d_call: -; clone_size: medium-sized; cdr3_aa: CASSGGPDTSNQPQHF; cdr3_nt: TGTGCCAGCAGTGGGGGGCCGGACACGAGCAATCAGCCCCAGCATTTT
v_call: TRBV7-6; j_call: TRBJ2-5; d_call: TRBD2; clone_size: -; cdr3_aa: CASSRISGGIQETQYF; cdr3_nt: TGTGCCAGCAGCCGAATTAGCGGGGGAATCCAAGAGACCCAGTACTTC
v_call: TRBV18; j_call: TRBJ1-3; d_call: -; clone_size: -; cdr3_aa: CASSPIQSSGNTIYF; cdr3_nt: TGTGCCAGCTCACCAATACAGAGCTCTGGAAACACCATATATTTT
v_call: TRBV7-2; j_call: TRBJ2-1; d_call: -; clone_size: -; cdr3_aa: CASRGSSYNEQFF; cdr3_nt: TGTGCCAGCAGGGGGAGTTCCTACAATGAGCAGTTCTTC
v_call: TRBV29-1; j_call: TRBJ1-5; d_call: -; clone_size: -; cdr3_aa: CSVGQNSNQPQHF; cdr3_nt: TGCAGCGTCGGACAGAATAGCAATCAGCCCCAGCATTTT
v_call: TRBV6-4; j_call: TRBJ2-2; d_call: -; clone_size: -; cdr3_aa: CASSATFTGELFF; cdr3_nt: TGTGCCAGCAGTGCAACTTTCACCGGGGAGCTGTTTTTT
v_call: TRBV19; j_call: TRBJ2-1; d_call: TRBD1; clone_size: -; cdr3_aa: CASAHQGVAYNEQFF; cdr3_nt: TGTGCCAGTGCTCACCAGGGGGTCGCCTACAATGAGCAGTTCTTC
v_call: TRBV28; j_call: TRBJ2-5; d_call: TRBD1; clone_size: -; cdr3_aa: CASSYRGRSGLETQYF; cdr3_nt: TGTGCCAGCAGTTACAGGGGGCGAAGTGGTCTTGAGACCCAGTACTTC
v_call: TRBV27; j_call: TRBJ2-2; d_call: -; clone_size: -; cdr3_aa: CASSYRDSHGELFF; cdr3_nt: TGTGCCAGCTCCTATCGGGACTCCCACGGGGAGCTGTTTTTT
v_call: TRBV5-1; j_call: TRBJ2-5; d_call: -; clone_size: once; cdr3_aa: CASTGIQETQYF; cdr3_nt: TGCGCCAGCACGGGAATTCAAGAGACCCAGTACTTC
v_call: TRBV3-1/TRBV3-2; j_call: TRBJ1-4; d_call: -; clone_size: many; cdr3_aa: CASSLVLASNEKLFF; cdr3_nt: TGTGCCAGCAGCCTGGTATTGGCCTCTAATGAAAAACTGTTTTTT
v_call: TRBV18; j_call: TRBJ1-3; d_call: -; clone_size: -; cdr3_aa: CASSGDSGNTIYF; cdr3_nt: TGTGCCAGCTCGGGAGACTCTGGAAACACCATATATTTT
v_call: TRBV4-2; j_call: TRBJ1-1; d_call: -; clone_size: -; cdr3_aa: CASSQNSGLGNTEAFF; cdr3_nt: TGTGCCAGCAGCCAAAACTCAGGGTTGGGGAACACTGAAGCTTTCTTT
v_call: TRBV5-6; j_call: TRBJ2-7; d_call: TRBD1; clone_size: -; cdr3_aa: CASSSTGTGAYEQYF; cdr3_nt: TGTGCCAGCAGCTCTACCGGGACAGGCGCCTACGAGCAGTACTTC
v_call: TRBV14; j_call: TRBJ2-6; d_call: -; clone_size: -; cdr3_aa: CASSQGAGGANVLTF; cdr3_nt: TGTGCCAGCAGCCAGGGGGCAGGAGGGGCCAACGTCCTGACTTTC
v_call: TRBV10-3; j_call: TRBJ2-5; d_call: TRBD1; clone_size: -; cdr3_aa: CAISDNRGKRETQYF; cdr3_nt: TGTGCCATCAGTGACAACAGGGGGAAGCGGGAGACCCAGTACTTC